This TCR beta chain was sequenced during a study of T cell responses to AZD1222 COVID-19 vaccine. Study-wide findings and caveats: Breadth and depth of Spike-specific TCRs rose after two AZD1222 doses.

The CDR3 runs to 12 residues. From germline, CDR1 is SGHTS and CDR2 YDEGEE. Trimming removed 7 bases from V and 4 bases from J, with 9 bases in between. Repertoires were generated with immunoSEQ multiplex PCR, while TCRdb's copy carries only in-frame clones and drops some. The top ten clones hold 3.5% to 5% of a sample with about 130,000 clones, 75% to 90% of them seen once. With regard to this clone: Its cognate antigen is unknown.

The sample in question was peripheral blood, obtained 28 days after the second AZD1222 dose. The rearrangement links TRBV5-8 to TRBJ1-3; D gene ambiguous. This sequence was found in an adult who received the AZD1222 COVID-19 vaccine. The DNA for the CDR3 is TGTGCCAGCTCTCTGTACGGAAACACCATATATTTT. This codes for CASSLYGNTIYF. The full variable domain, rest sourced from reference TRBV5-8 and TRBJ1-3, is EAGVTQSPTHLIKTRGQQATLRCSPISGHTSVYWYQQALGLGLQFLLWYDEGEERNRGNFPPRFSGRQFPNYSSELNVNALELEDSALYLCASSLYGNTIYFGEGSWLTVV.